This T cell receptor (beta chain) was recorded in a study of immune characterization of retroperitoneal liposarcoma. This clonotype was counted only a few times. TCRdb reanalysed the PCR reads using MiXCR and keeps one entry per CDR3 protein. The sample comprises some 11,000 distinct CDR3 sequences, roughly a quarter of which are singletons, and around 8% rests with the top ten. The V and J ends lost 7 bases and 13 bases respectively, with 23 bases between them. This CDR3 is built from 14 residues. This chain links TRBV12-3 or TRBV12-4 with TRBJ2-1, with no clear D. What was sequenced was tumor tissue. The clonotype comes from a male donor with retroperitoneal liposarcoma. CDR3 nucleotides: TGTGCCAGCACCACGGCGGACGGCGCACAGACCCAGTTCTTC. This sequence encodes CASTTADGAQTQFF.